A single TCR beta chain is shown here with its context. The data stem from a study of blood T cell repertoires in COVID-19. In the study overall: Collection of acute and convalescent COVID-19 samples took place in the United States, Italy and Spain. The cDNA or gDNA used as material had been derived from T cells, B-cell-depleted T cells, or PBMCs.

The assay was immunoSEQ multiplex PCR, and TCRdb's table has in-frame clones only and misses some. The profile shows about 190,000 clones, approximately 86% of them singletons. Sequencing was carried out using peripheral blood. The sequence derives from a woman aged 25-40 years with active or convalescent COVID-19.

Written as DNA, the CDR3 is TGTGCCAGCAGCGAGGGCTCGGGAGCCTGGAACACCATATATTTT. This gives the protein CASSEGSGAWNTIYF. This chain connects TRBV9 to TRBJ1-3; D gene unclear. Germline CDR1 is SGDLS and CDR2 is YYNGEE. Trimming cost V 3 bases and J 7 bases, with 17 bases left between them. The CDR3 runs to 15 residues.